These 4 T cell receptor beta chains came from one sample sequenced in a study of shared clonotypes between healthy human individuals (TCRdb year 2020). Libraries were built with the immunoSEQ multiplex PCR assay. TCRdb holds this immuneACCESS table with in-frame rearrangements only. Some clones are missing; in checked studies, unresolved V genes explain under half, and the rest has no known cause. This sample is represented by 2,500,000 or so clones; just over 90% of them were singletons. About 0.13% of the sample belongs to the ten largest clones. The sample comprised naive CD4+ T cells sorted from blood. The sample's cell subset or site label, in plain terms: CD45RA+ positively selected. The receptors shown here come from a man aged 18 to 30 in good health.

The gene calls are TRBV4-1 and TRBJ2-1, with 12 bases that match TRBD2. CDR1 is MGHRA, CDR2 YSYEKL, per germline. The CDR3 is 18 residues long. The V gene end was trimmed by 4 bases and the J gene end by 3 bases; junction bases not matched to a gene: 10. CDR3 residues: CASSPWTSGTSDYNEQFF. The CDR3 DNA reads TGCGCCAGCAGCCCTTGGACTAGCGGGACATCAGACTACAATGAGCAGTTCTTC.

The V call is TRBV10-1, the J call TRBJ2-1, with D uncertain. The CDR3 runs 14 residues. Germline V lookup: CDR1 WNHNN, CDR2 SYGVQD (reference sequence). V shed 5 bases and J shed 9 bases, with 17 bases lying between them. The CDR3 is CASSPDGRSSEQFF. The DNA for the CDR3 is TGCGCCAGCAGTCCTGATGGGCGGTCTAGTGAGCAGTTCTTC.

This clone was observed a few times. The rearrangement links TRBV25-1 to TRBJ1-2; no clear D gene. The CDR3 sequence is 13 residues long. The V end was cut by 4 bases, the J end by 2 bases, with 8 bases between. CDR1 MGHDK and CDR2 SYGVNS come from the germline V gene. The CDR3 sequence: CASSGPGNYGYTF. CDR3 in DNA: TGTGCCAGCAGTGGCCCGGGGAACTATGGCTACACCTTC.

This sequence joins TRBV27 and TRBJ2-7; 8 bases are a match to TRBD2. This CDR3 is built from 15 residues. Germline V gene sequence: CDR1 MNHEY, CDR2 SMNVEV (reference sequence). The V gene end was trimmed by 7 bases and the J gene end by 2 bases; junction bases not matched to a gene: 10. In DNA, the CDR3 is TGTGCCAGCACCAAAAAAGCGGGGGACGCCTACGAGCAGTACTTC. The encoded protein is CASTKKAGDAYEQYF.